Listed below are T cell receptor beta chains from one sample, sequenced in a study of shared clonotypes between healthy human individuals. Sequencing was performed with immunoSEQ multiplex PCR; in TCRdb, only in-frame clones are kept and a portion is missing. The profile covers hundreds of thousands of clones, with about two thirds appearing a single time and approximately 2% taken by the ten largest. The specimen sequenced was memory CD4+ T cells sorted from blood. The receptors were gathered from a woman aged 25 to 39 in good health. The conserved cysteine and the conserved F or W are not part of the CDR3 here. The D gene is left open where the match is weak. Only part of the rows carry a size: once, few, many, or a class if the clone is expanded.

D gene | J gene | clone size | V gene | CDR3 protein
NA | TRBJ2-1 | NA | TRBV14 | ASNLLGFDNEQF
TRBD1 | TRBJ1-4 | few | TRBV5-8 | ASSSLGQSNEKLF
NA | TRBJ2-1 | NA | TRBV30 | AWRGEVWGEQF
NA | TRBJ1-5 | NA | TRBV28 | ASSLSKGGAAGPQH
NA | TRBJ2-7 | NA | TRBV7-5 | VRSWQGQGNSYEQY
TRBD2 | TRBJ2-1 | NA | TRBV7-3 | ASSPNLAGAMDEQF
TRBD2 | TRBJ2-5 | once | TRBV10-3 | AISNGREGPQETQY
NA | TRBJ2-1 | NA | TRBV10-3 | AISDLTSGPMETNEQF
NA | TRBJ2-3 | many | TRBV7-2 | ASSLAIGRTDTQY
NA | TRBJ1-5 | NA | TRBV7-2 | ASSQEGGNQPQH
TRBD1 | TRBJ2-7 | NA | TRBV27 | ASSRTGGEYYEQY
NA | TRBJ2-5 | NA | TRBV20-1 | GGLWGETQY
NA | TRBJ2-1 | NA | TRBV11-2 | ASSLDGTGYNEQF
TRBD2 | TRBJ2-1 | NA | TRBV7-9 | ASSLAASGSYNEQF
NA | TRBJ2-7 | NA | TRBV18 | ASSPGLSSYEQY
TRBD2 | TRBJ2-7 | NA | TRBV6-5 | ASSGTSGYYEQY
NA | TRBJ2-2 | NA | TRBV2 | ASSEVRGELF
NA | TRBJ2-7 | NA | TRBV19 | ASSIPGTYEQY
NA | TRBJ1-2 | few | TRBV18 | ASSQTRDGYGYT
NA | TRBJ2-1 | few | TRBV11-2 | ASSLSRETEQF
NA | TRBJ1-3 | NA | TRBV19 | ASSMRADSYSGNTIY
NA | TRBJ2-7 | NA | TRBV6-1 | ASSELGQVDEQY
TRBD2 | TRBJ2-3 | NA | TRBV5-1 | ASSTWTSGAMYTQY
TRBD1 | TRBJ2-6 | NA | TRBV6-5 | ASGTGLSGANVLT
TRBD2 | TRBJ2-1 | NA | TRBV19 | ASSILLAGEQF
NA | TRBJ1-5 | NA | TRBV29-1 | SVVPGPDSNQPQH
TRBD2 | TRBJ2-3 | NA | TRBV9 | ASSPEPLAGDTQY
NA | TRBJ2-1 | many | TRBV18 | ASSSTGMQGNEQF